Below are 4 T cell receptor beta chains sequenced from a single sample in a study of blood T cell repertoires in COVID-19 (dated by TCRdb to 2018 to 2021). The library was produced with the immunoSEQ multiplex PCR assay. Entries here come from immuneACCESS through TCRdb and include only in-frame sequences with V and J called. Some clones fail to appear in such tables; in the studies checked, an unresolved V gene covers under half of the shortfall, and the cause of the remainder is unknown. This sample gives some 170,000 clones in total; roughly 86% of them show up just once. 3% to 4.5% of the sample is taken by the ten largest. Sequenced material: peripheral blood. The receptor source for this set is a woman aged 55-70 years who had recovered from COVID-19.

The chain has TRBV27 and TRBJ2-7; D is possibly TRBD2 (5 bases). The CDR3 has 11 residues. V was cut by 6 bases and J by 3 bases, with 6 bases left in between. CDR1 is MNHEY and CDR2 is SMNVEV in the germline V gene (reference sequence). In nucleotides, the CDR3 is TGTGCCAGCAGCCGGGGCTACGAGCAGTACTTC. It is translated as CASSRGYEQYF.

The chain couples TRBV5-1 to TRBJ2-2, with D perhaps TRBD1 (5 bases). The CDR3 totals 17 residues. Germline CDR1 and CDR2: SGHRS and YFSETQ. Trimming removed 0 bases from V and 0 bases from J, with 12 bases in between. In nucleotides, the CDR3 is TGCGCCAGCAGCTTGGTGCCAACAGGAGCGAACACCGGGGAGCTGTTTTTT. It codes for CASSLVPTGANTGELFF.

V usage is TRBV5-6 and J usage is TRBJ2-6; D may be TRBD2 (5 bases). Trimming stripped 4 bases from V and 2 bases from J, with 10 bases between. Germline-derived CDR1 and CDR2 are SGHDT and YYEEEE. This CDR3 has 15 residues. In DNA, the CDR3 is TGTGCCAGCAGCCGAGCCGGGGCTGGGGCCAACGTCCTGACTTTC. Its protein product is CASSRAGAGANVLTF. Full variable domain (outside the CDR3, taken from reference TRBV5-6 and TRBJ2-6): DAGVTQSPTHLIKTRGQQVTLRCSPKSGHDTVSWYQQALGQGPQFIFQYYEEEERQRGNFPDRFSGHQFPNYSSELNVNALLLGDSALYLCASSRAGAGANVLTFGAGSRLTVL.

V usage is TRBV28 and J usage is TRBJ2-7; D ambiguous. CDR1 and CDR2 (germline): MDHEN, SYDVKM. V was cut by 2 bases and J by 2 bases, with 4 bases left in between. The CDR3 runs 12 residues. CDR3 in amino acids: CASSLAAYEQYF. The CDR3 DNA is TGTGCCAGCAGTTTAGCGGCCTACGAGCAGTACTTC.